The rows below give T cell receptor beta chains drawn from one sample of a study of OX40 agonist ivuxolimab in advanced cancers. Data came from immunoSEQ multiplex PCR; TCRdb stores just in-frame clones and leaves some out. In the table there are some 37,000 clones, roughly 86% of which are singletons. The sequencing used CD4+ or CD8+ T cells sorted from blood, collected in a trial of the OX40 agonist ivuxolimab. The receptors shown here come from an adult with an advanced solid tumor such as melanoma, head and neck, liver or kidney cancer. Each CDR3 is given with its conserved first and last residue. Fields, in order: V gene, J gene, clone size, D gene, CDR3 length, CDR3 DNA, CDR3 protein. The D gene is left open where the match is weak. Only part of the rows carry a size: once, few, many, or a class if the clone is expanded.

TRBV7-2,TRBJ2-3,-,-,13,TGTGCCAGCAGCCGATTGATGACAGATACGCAGTATTTT,CASSRLMTDTQYF
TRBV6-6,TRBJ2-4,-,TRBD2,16,TGTGCCACCACCGGGCTAGCGGGAGGACAGAAAAACATTCAGTACTTC,CATTGLAGGQKNIQYF
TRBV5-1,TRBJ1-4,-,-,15,TGCGCCAGCAGCTGGGAGGAGACGGGTAATGAAAAACTGTTTTTT,CASSWEETGNEKLFF
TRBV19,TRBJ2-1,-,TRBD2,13,TGTGCCAGTAGTCACCGGGGAGCGGGGAGGCAGTTCTTC,CASSHRGAGRQFF
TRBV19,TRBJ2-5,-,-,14,TGTGCCAGTAGTATAGGAGGGCCCCAAGAGACCCAGTACTTC,CASSIGGPQETQYF
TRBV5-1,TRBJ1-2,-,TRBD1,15,TGCGCCAGCAGCCCTCACCGGGACAGGGGAGGGGGCTACACCTTC,CASSPHRDRGGGYTF
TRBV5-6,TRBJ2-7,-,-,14,TGTGCCAGCAGCTTGGACAGGGTGGGATACGAGCAGTACTTC,CASSLDRVGYEQYF
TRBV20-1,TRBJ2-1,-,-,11,TGCAGTGCTGGGGCCGACAATGAGCAGTTCTTC,CSAGADNEQFF
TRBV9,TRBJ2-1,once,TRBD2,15,TGTGCCAGCAGCATGCAACTAGCGGGAGGCGATGAGCAGTTCTTC,CASSMQLAGGDEQFF
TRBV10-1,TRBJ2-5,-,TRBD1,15,TGCGCCAGCAGTGAGCTGGGGACAGCACAAGAGACCCAGTACTTC,CASSELGTAQETQYF
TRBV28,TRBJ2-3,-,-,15,TGTGCCAGCAGACCCCTCCGGGGGGCGGGAGATACGCAGTATTTT,CASRPLRGAGDTQYF
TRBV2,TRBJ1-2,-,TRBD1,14,TGTGCCAGCAGGAGACCGGGACAGGGCTATGGCTACACCTTC,CASRRPGQGYGYTF
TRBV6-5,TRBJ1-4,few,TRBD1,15,TGTGCCAGCAGTTACGACAGGGGCACTAATGAAAAACTGTTTTTT,CASSYDRGTNEKLFF
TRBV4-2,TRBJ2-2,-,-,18,TGTGCCAGCAGCCAAGAGGGGCCTAGCCGTGCGAACACCGGGGAGCTGTTTTTT,CASSQEGPSRANTGELFF
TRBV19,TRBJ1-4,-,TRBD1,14,TGTGCCAGTCTTGACAGGGCAACTAATGAAAAACTGTTTTTT,CASLDRATNEKLFF
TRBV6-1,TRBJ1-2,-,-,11,TGTGCCAGCAGTGATGGCTGGGGCTACACCTTC,CASSDGWGYTF
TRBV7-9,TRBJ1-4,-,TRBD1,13,TGTGCCAGCAGCGCGGGACAGGGACCCAAACTGTTTTTT,CASSAGQGPKLFF
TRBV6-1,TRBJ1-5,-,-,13,TGTGCCACCCGGAGCAGGGAGAACCAGCCCCAGCATTTT,CATRSRENQPQHF
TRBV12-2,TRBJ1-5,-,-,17,TGTGCAAGTCGCTACCCCAATTGGGAATTGAGCAATCAGCCCCAGCATTTT,CASRYPNWELSNQPQHF
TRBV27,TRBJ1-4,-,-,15,TGTGCCAGCAGTTTTTTGGGTGGAAAGAATGAAAAACTGTTTTTT,CASSFLGGKNEKLFF
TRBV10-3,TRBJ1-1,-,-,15,TGTGCCATCAGTGAGTCGACCGGTGGGTCTAATGAAGCTTTCTTT,CAISESTGGSNEAFF
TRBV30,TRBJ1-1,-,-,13,TGTGCCTGGGCTGAGGGCCCGAACACTGAAGCTTTCTTT,CAWAEGPNTEAFF
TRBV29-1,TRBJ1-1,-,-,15,TGCAGCGTTGTCGGGACCCGGCGAGGGGGCACTGAAGCTTTCTTT,CSVVGTRRGGTEAFF
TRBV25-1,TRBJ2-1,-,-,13,TGTGCCAGCACTCTAGGTGTCTACAATGAGCAGTTCTTC,CASTLGVYNEQFF
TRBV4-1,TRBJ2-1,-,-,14,TGCGCCAGCAGCCAAGCCGCGTGGACAAATGAGCAGTTCTTC,CASSQAAWTNEQFF
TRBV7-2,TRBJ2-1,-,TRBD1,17,TGTGCCAGCAGCTTAAGCCTTGGGACAGACTCCTACAATGAGCAGTTCTTC,CASSLSLGTDSYNEQFF
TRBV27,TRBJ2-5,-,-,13,TGTGCCAGCAGTTTGTCAGTTCAAGAGACCCAGTACTTC,CASSLSVQETQYF
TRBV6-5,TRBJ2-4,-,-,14,TGTGCCAGCAGTTATTTGGGGTTGGATAACATTCAGTACTTC,CASSYLGLDNIQYF
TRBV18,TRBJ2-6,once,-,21,TGTGCCAGCTCACCACGCGTATCGGGGTCAGGGATTCTATCTGGGGCCAACGTCCTGACTTTC,CASSPRVSGSGILSGANVLTF
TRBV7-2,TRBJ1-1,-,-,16,TGTGCCAGCAGCTTAACGGCAGGGGTGGGCTATGGTGAAGCTTTCTTT,CASSLTAGVGYGEAFF
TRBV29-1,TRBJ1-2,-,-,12,TGCAGCGTTCGTCAGGGGTTCCATGGCTACACCTTC,CSVRQGFHGYTF
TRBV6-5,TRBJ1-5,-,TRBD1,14,TGTGCCAGCAGTCGGGGACAGGGCAATCAGCCCCAGCATTTT,CASSRGQGNQPQHF
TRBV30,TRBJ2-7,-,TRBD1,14,TGTGCCTGGAGTGCCGGACAGGGGCAGAGGGAGCAGTACTTC,CAWSAGQGQREQYF
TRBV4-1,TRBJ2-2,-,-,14,TGCGCCAGCAGCCAAGATCCGACCGGCGGGGAGCTGTTTTTT,CASSQDPTGGELFF
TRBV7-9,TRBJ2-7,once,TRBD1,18,TGTGCCAGCAGCTTAGGGGGCCAACAGGGGGTGAGGTCCTACGAGCAGTACTTC,CASSLGGQQGVRSYEQYF
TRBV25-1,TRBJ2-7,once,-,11,TGTGCCAGCAGTGAAAGGTACGAGCAGTACTTC,CASSERYEQYF
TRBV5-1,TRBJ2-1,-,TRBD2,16,TGCGCCAGCAGCTTGGGGCGAGTCGGGGGGTACAATGAGCAGTTCTTC,CASSLGRVGGYNEQFF
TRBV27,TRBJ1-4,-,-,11,TGTGCCAGCATGAGTAATGAAAAACTGTTTTTT,CASMSNEKLFF
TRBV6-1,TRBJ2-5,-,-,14,TGTGCCAGCAGTGAACGGCAGTCGAGGGAGACCCAGTACTTC,CASSERQSRETQYF
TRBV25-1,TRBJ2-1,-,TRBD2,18,TGTGCCAGCAGTGAATCCAGGAGTAGCGGGAGGTGGTGGAATGAGCAGTTCTTC,CASSESRSSGRWWNEQFF
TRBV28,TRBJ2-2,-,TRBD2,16,TGTGCCAGCAGGACCATAGCGGGGGGAAACACCGGGGAGCTGTTTTTT,CASRTIAGGNTGELFF
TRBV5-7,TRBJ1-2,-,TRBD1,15,TGTGCCAGCAGCACTGGGGACAGGGAGTGGGATGGCTACACCTTC,CASSTGDREWDGYTF
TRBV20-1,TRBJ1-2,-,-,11,TGCAGTGCTACAGGGAGCTATGGCTACACCTTC,CSATGSYGYTF
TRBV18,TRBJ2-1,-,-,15,TGTGCCAGCTCGGAAGGAGAGGGGGGGCGCAATGAGCAGTTCTTC,CASSEGEGGRNEQFF
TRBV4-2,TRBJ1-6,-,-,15,TGTGCCAGCAGCCAAGATCTGGGGGCTAGTTCACCCCTCCACTTT,CASSQDLGASSPLHF
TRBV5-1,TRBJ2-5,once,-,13,TGCGCCAGCGCCCTCCGGAGGGAAGAGACCCAGTACTTC,CASALRREETQYF
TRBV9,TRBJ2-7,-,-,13,TGTGCCAGCAGCGCCCAGGTCACGGGCGAGCAGTACTTC,CASSAQVTGEQYF
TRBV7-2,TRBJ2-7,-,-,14,TGTGCCAGCAGCTTAGCGGCCAGCGCCTACGAGCAGTACTTC,CASSLAASAYEQYF
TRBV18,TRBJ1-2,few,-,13,TGTGCCAGCTCACGGGATCCGCTCTATGGCTACACCTTC,CASSRDPLYGYTF
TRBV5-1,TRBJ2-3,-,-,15,TGCGCCAGCAGCACTCGTTCGATCGGCACAGATACGCAGTATTTT,CASSTRSIGTDTQYF
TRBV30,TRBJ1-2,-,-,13,TGTGCCTGGAGTCGGGCGGGCGACTATGGCTACACCTTC,CAWSRAGDYGYTF
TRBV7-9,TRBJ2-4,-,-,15,TGTGCCAGCAGCTTAGCCGGCGGGGAGAAAAACATTCAGTACTTC,CASSLAGGEKNIQYF
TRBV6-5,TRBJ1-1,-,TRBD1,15,TGTGCCAGCAGTTACTACGGGGACAGGGGTACTGAAGCTTTCTTT,CASSYYGDRGTEAFF
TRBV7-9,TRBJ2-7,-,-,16,TGTGCCAGCAGGCCCCGGCTTGGACAGAGACACTACGAGCAGTACTTC,CASRPRLGQRHYEQYF
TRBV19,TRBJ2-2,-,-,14,TGTGCCAGTAGTATATTTCGGGGGACCGGGGAGCTGTTTTTT,CASSIFRGTGELFF
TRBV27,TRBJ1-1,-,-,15,TGTGCCAGCAGACCTCGATGGGAAGCAAACACTGAAGCTTTCTTT,CASRPRWEANTEAFF
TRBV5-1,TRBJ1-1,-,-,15,TGCGCCAGCAGCTCAAAACAGCCAGGGGACACTGAAGCTTTCTTT,CASSSKQPGDTEAFF